A single sample gave rise to the 21 T cell receptor beta chains below, sequenced in a study of T-cell reconstitution after alpha-beta-depleted transplantation in children. Construction of the TCRbeta library involved unique molecular identifiers. TCRdb independently ran MiXCR on the PCR reads; one entry per CDR3 protein. The sample has 490,000 or so distinct CDR3 sequences, under 15% seen once; the top ten hold more than 5.5%. The sequencing here drew on PBMCs from the stem cell graft donor, taken from the stem cell graft. These receptors all come from a human donor who donated a stem cell graft to a child with combined immunodeficiency.

The chain links TRBV24-1 to TRBJ1-2, with D possibly matching TRBD1 (6 bases). Trimming took off 3 bases at V and 3 bases at J, with 10 bases between the two ends. Germline lookup yields CDR1 KGHDR and CDR2 SFDVKD. This CDR3 region has 14 residues. The CDR3: CATSDEGVHYGYTF. CDR3 DNA: TGTGCCACCAGTGATGAGGGGGTCCACTATGGCTACACCTTC.

This clonotype was detected ten times or more. The chain joins TRBV7-2 to TRBJ1-2; no clear D gene. Germline CDR1 and CDR2: SGHTA and FQGNSA. Trimming stripped 5 bases from V and 4 bases from J, with 23 bases between. The CDR3 length is 17 residues. The chain's CDR3 is CASSPLPVRIYVYGYTF. In DNA form, the CDR3 reads TGTGCCAGCAGCCCCCTCCCGGTGCGGATATATGTCTATGGCTACACCTTC.

This clonotype was observed many times. This chain connects TRBV4-3 to TRBJ2-7, with D maybe TRBD1 (5 bases). Trimming pared 2 bases from V and 1 base from J, leaving 6 bases between. This CDR3 contains 13 residues. Germline CDR1 reads LGHNA; CDR2 reads YSLEER. Here the CDR3 reads CASSQQGSYEQYF. CDR3 nucleotide sequence: TGCGCCAGCAGCCAACAGGGTTCCTACGAGCAGTACTTC.

This clonotype came up a few times. The chain's CDR3 is CASSLNGLAGGDTQYF. DNA for the CDR3: TGTGCCAGCAGCTTAAACGGACTAGCGGGAGGGGATACGCAGTATTTT. The V and J genes are TRBV7-3 and TRBJ2-3, with 15 bases matching TRBD2. V was clipped by 1 base and J by 6 bases; unmatched bases: 2. CDR3 length equals 16 residues. Germline CDR1 reads SGHTA; CDR2 reads FQGTGA.

This clonotype appeared a few times. The J gene is TRBJ2-7, the V gene TRBV12-3 or TRBV12-4; 8 bases align to TRBD2. V was pared by 5 bases and J by 3 bases, with 18 bases of the junction left unmatched. There are 18 residues in the CDR3. The CDR3 sequence: CASSQASLRTSRNYEQYF. CDR3 DNA sequence: TGTGCCAGCAGTCAGGCGTCTTTAAGGACTAGCAGAAACTACGAGCAGTACTTC.

The chain recombines TRBV7-9 with TRBJ2-7; TRBD1 might be the D (5 bases). Trimming pared 3 bases from V and 5 bases from J, leaving 23 bases between. The CDR3 contains 17 residues. The germline V gene encodes CDR1 SEHNR and CDR2 FQNEAQ (reference sequence). CDR3 sequence: CASSFFPLGHAANEQYF. As DNA, the CDR3 is TGTGCCAGCAGCTTTTTTCCCCTCGGACACGCGGCGAACGAGCAGTACTTC.

This clonotype has at least ten counts. V usage is TRBV18 and J usage is TRBJ1-5; D gene ambiguous. There are 13 residues in the CDR3. Trimming left V 8 bases short and J 1 base short, with 9 bases between. Germline CDR1 is KGHSH and CDR2 is LQKENI. CDR3 amino acids: CASSPDSNQPQHF. CDR3 DNA: TGTGCCAGCAGTCCGGACAGCAATCAGCCCCAGCATTTT.

The sample holds a few counts of this clonotype. The chain carries TRBV9 and TRBJ2-7; tentative D call: TRBD1 (5 bases). The CDR3 covers 17 residues. The V end was cut by 3 bases, the J end by 4 bases, with 23 bases between. Per germline, CDR1 SGDLS and CDR2 YYNGEE. CDR3 nucleotides: TGTGCCAGCAGCGAAACAGGCGTCCAAGCACCTACTTACGAGCAGTACTTC. Its protein is CASSETGVQAPTYEQYF.

In its sample, this clonotype was seen a few times. The rearrangement links TRBV6-5 to TRBJ1-1; 8 nucleotides agree with TRBD1. Unmatched junction bases numbered 15, after V lost 4 bases and J lost 8 bases. The V gene's germline CDR1 is MNHEY and CDR2 SVGAGI. There are 16 residues in the CDR3. The CDR3, as DNA: TGTGCCAGCAGTTTTACGACCCGGGACAGGACGCCCGAAGCTTTCTTT. Translated, it gives CASSFTTRDRTPEAFF.

This clonotype was seen ten or more times. V gene TRBV5-5 combines with J gene TRBJ1-1; D is unclear. Germline CDR1 reads SGHKS; CDR2 reads YYEKEE (reference sequence). The V end was cut by 1 base, the J end by 0 bases, with 7 bases between. CDR3 size: 14 residues. Here the CDR3 reads CASSLQLMNTEAFF. The CDR3 nucleotides read TGTGCCAGCAGCTTGCAACTGATGAACACTGAAGCTTTCTTT.

V and J are TRBV9 and TRBJ2-7, with 8 bases lining up with TRBD2. Germline lookup yields CDR1 SGDLS and CDR2 YYNGEE. This CDR3 comprises 15 residues. V was clipped by 4 bases and J by 0 bases; unmatched bases: 6. CDR3 amino acids: CASSPTSGYSYEQYF. CDR3 DNA sequence: TGTGCCAGCAGCCCAACTAGCGGCTACTCCTACGAGCAGTACTTC.

This rearrangement joins TRBV20-1 to TRBJ1-5, with D perhaps matching TRBD1 (6 bases). This CDR3 region has 14 residues. V was pared by 6 bases and J by 2 bases, with 14 bases between. Germline CDR1 and CDR2: DFQATT and SNEGSKA (reference sequence). DNA for the CDR3: TGCAGTGCCACCAGGGGAGTTGGCAATCAGCCCCAGCATTTT. This sequence encodes CSATRGVGNQPQHF.

This clonotype was counted between two and nine times. The chain recombines TRBV27 with TRBJ1-3; unclear D gene. Germline values: CDR1 MNHEY, CDR2 SMNVEV (reference sequence). The V gene lost 8 bases and the J gene lost 2 bases, with 13 bases spanning the gap. The CDR3 runs 14 residues. CDR3 sequence: CASRPGSAGNTIYF. The CDR3 DNA reads TGTGCCAGCCGGCCGGGATCTGCTGGAAACACCATATATTTT.

This clonotype appeared a few times. The chain has TRBV12-3 or TRBV12-4 and TRBJ1-5; no reliable D call. V was clipped by 5 bases and J by 9 bases, with 17 bases between them. The CDR3 extends over 14 amino acids. Written as DNA, the CDR3 is TGTGCCAGCAGTGACGGACGGTCAAACCGGCCCCAGCATTTT. This encodes CASSDGRSNRPQHF.

This chain joins TRBV7-9 and TRBJ2-7; 9 nucleotides line up with TRBD1. Germline trimming cut 7 bases from V and 6 bases from J; bases unmatched to any gene: 4. This CDR3 is built from 12 residues. Germline-derived CDR1 and CDR2 are SEHNR and FQNEAQ (reference sequence). The CDR3 sequence is CASTTGGTEQYF. The CDR3, as DNA: TGTGCCAGCACGACAGGGGGTACCGAGCAGTACTTC.

V is TRBV29-1 and J is TRBJ1-1; D uncertain. Looked up from germline, CDR1 is SQVTM and CDR2 is ANQGSEA. The V end was cut by 2 bases, the J end by 4 bases, with 11 bases between. The CDR3 is made up of 13 amino acids. CDR3 region: CSVESEGVTEAFF. CDR3 nucleotides: TGCAGCGTTGAAAGCGAGGGAGTCACTGAAGCTTTCTTT. Together with reference TRBV29-1 and TRBJ1-1, the CDR3 gives the full variable domain: SAVISQKPSRDICQRGTSLTIQCQVDSQVTMMFWYRQQPGQSLTLIATANQGSEATYESGFVIDKFPISRPNLTFSTLTVSNMSPEDSSIYLCSVESEGVTEAFFGQGTRLTVV.

CDR3 region: CATSDYAGGAHEQYF. The CDR3 DNA reads TGTGCCACCAGTGATTATGCGGGAGGGGCCCACGAGCAGTACTTC. The chain has TRBV24-1 and TRBJ2-7; 9 bases match TRBD2. Looked up from germline, CDR1 is KGHDR and CDR2 is SFDVKD. The CDR3 length is 15 residues. Trimming removed 2 bases from V and 5 bases from J; junction bases left unmatched: 6.

This clonotype came up a few times. V and J are TRBV5-1 and TRBJ2-2, with 7 bases identical to TRBD2. After removal of 0 bases from V and 4 bases from J, the junction contained 3 bases not matched to a gene. This CDR3 comprises 15 residues. Per the germline V gene, CDR1 is SGHRS and CDR2 is YFSETQ. CDR3 amino acids: CASSLDGRGTGELFF. As DNA, the CDR3 is TGCGCCAGCAGCTTGGATGGGAGGGGCACCGGGGAGCTGTTTTTT. Full variable domain (outside the CDR3, taken from reference TRBV5-1 and TRBJ2-2): KAGVTQTPRYLIKTRGQQVTLSCSPISGHRSVSWYQQTPGQGLQFLFEYFSETQRNKGNFPGRFSGRQFSNSRSEMNVSTLELGDSALYLCASSLDGRGTGELFFGEGSRLTVL.

This clonotype was observed at least ten times. The chain recombines TRBV12-3 or TRBV12-4 with TRBJ2-3; D is tentatively TRBD1 or TRBD2 (5 bases each). The V end lost 5 bases, the J end lost 8 bases, and 17 bases lay between the germline ends. There are 14 residues in the CDR3. The CDR3 sequence: CASSLGTYGGTQYF. The CDR3, as DNA: TGTGCCAGCAGTCTCGGGACGTACGGCGGTACGCAGTATTTT.

This clonotype was observed many times. This rearrangement joins TRBV29-1 to TRBJ2-3; TRBD2 matches at 9 bases. Germline CDR1 reads SQVTM; CDR2 reads ANQGSEA. This CDR3 has 15 amino acids. Losses at the gene ends were 6 bases for V and 6 bases for J; bases not matched to a gene: 13. The CDR3 region is CSVPPPVAGDDTQYF. The CDR3, as DNA: TGCAGCGTGCCCCCCCCGGTAGCGGGAGACGATACGCAGTATTTT.

The J gene is TRBJ2-7, the V gene TRBV4-1, with TRBD2 matching 8 bases. The CDR3 is 15 residues long. Trimming took 4 bases from V and 2 from J; bases not matched to a gene: 7. Germline CDR1 reads MGHRA; CDR2 reads YSYEKL. The CDR3 sequence: CASSPMREATYEQYF. In DNA form, the CDR3 reads TGCGCCAGCAGCCCTATGCGGGAGGCCACCTACGAGCAGTACTTC.